The rows below give T cell receptor beta chains drawn from one sample of a study of cytomegalovirus exposure and HLA in healthy donors. The assay was immunoSEQ multiplex PCR, and TCRdb's table has in-frame clones only and misses some. The table shows 95,000 to 150,000 clones, with roughly 66% occurring only once. The source material was PBMCs. The origin of the receptors is a man aged 18 to 35 in good health and CMV-seronegative. The CDR3 runs from the conserved cysteine through the conserved F or W. Each record gives: V gene, J gene, clone size, D gene, CDR3 DNA, CDR3 protein. D genes are given only for firm matches. Size is stated for part of the rows, as once, few or many counts, or as a class when the clone is expanded.

TRBV4-3	TRBJ2-5	once	TRBD2	TGCGCCAGCAGCCAGGGAAGCGGGAGGCTAGAGACCCAGTACTTC	CASSQGSGRLETQYF
TRBV30	TRBJ1-4	-	-	TGTGCCTGGACCGGGGTTTTGGGGGCGGGCGAAAAACTGTTTTTT	CAWTGVLGAGEKLFF
TRBV25-1	TRBJ2-6	-	TRBD2	TGTGCCAGCAGTGGGGCTAGCGGGCTCTCTGGGGCCAACGTCCTGACTTTC	CASSGASGLSGANVLTF
TRBV15	TRBJ1-2	-	TRBD1	TGTGCCACCAGCAGAGTGGGACAGGGACGTGGCTACACCTTC	CATSRVGQGRGYTF
TRBV2	TRBJ2-5	-	-	TGTGCCAGCAGCAACCGCGTGGGGGCAGGGGAGACCCAGTACTTC	CASSNRVGAGETQYF
TRBV28	TRBJ2-7	-	-	TGTGCCAGCAGTTCGGAGACAGTGGTGGACGAGCAGTACTTC	CASSSETVVDEQYF
TRBV7-8	TRBJ2-7	few	TRBD2	TGTGCCAGCCTCCTAGCGGGACTATCCTACGAGCAGTACTTC	CASLLAGLSYEQYF
TRBV4-2	TRBJ2-7	-	TRBD2	TGTGCCAGCAGCCAAGATGCGGGAGGGTCCTACGAGCAGTACTTC	CASSQDAGGSYEQYF
TRBV5-1	TRBJ2-1	-	TRBD2	TGCGCCAGCAGTTGGGGGGCGGGGGGTGCTTCCTTGTACAATGAGCAGTTCTTC	CASSWGAGGASLYNEQFF
TRBV5-4	TRBJ1-2	-	-	TGTGCCAGCAGCTTGCTTATTGGACAGCTCGGTAGAACCTTC	CASSLLIGQLGRTF
TRBV6-5	TRBJ2-1	-	TRBD1	TGTGCCAGCAGTTTAAGTCCGGGACAGGGTACCAATGAGCAGTTCTTC	CASSLSPGQGTNEQFF
TRBV28	TRBJ1-2	-	TRBD1	TGTGCCAGCAGTTTAGTATTCCCCTTTACGACAGGGGCTAATTATGGCTACACCTTC	CASSLVFPFTTGANYGYTF
TRBV2	TRBJ2-1	-	-	TGTGCCACCTATAGCGGAGCTGAGCAGTTCTTC	CATYSGAEQFF
TRBV5-1	TRBJ1-1	-	-	TGCGCCAGCAGCTTGCATTTCGACAGATTGAACACTGAAGCTTTCTTT	CASSLHFDRLNTEAFF
TRBV5-1	TRBJ1-2	few	-	TGCGCCAGCAGCTTGACTGTTCCGCAGACAGCCTATGGCTACACCTTC	CASSLTVPQTAYGYTF
TRBV11-2	TRBJ2-7	-	-	TGTGCCAGCAGCTTAGCGACGACAGCCTACGAGCAGTACTTC	CASSLATTAYEQYF
TRBV29-1	TRBJ2-7	-	TRBD2	TGCAGCGTCGCCGCCGGACTAGCGGGGACCTACGAGCAGTACTTC	CSVAAGLAGTYEQYF
TRBV6-5	TRBJ2-1	-	TRBD2	TGTGCCAGCAAGGCTAGCGGAGGGAGTAGTGAGCAGTTCTTC	CASKASGGSSEQFF
TRBV27	TRBJ2-7	once	TRBD2	TGTGCCAGCAGTGCAAGCGGGGGGGCCTTCTCCTACGAGCAGTACTTC	CASSASGGAFSYEQYF
TRBV7-9	TRBJ1-2	few	TRBD1	TGTGCCAGCAGTCCCGGACAGGGTTTGAAGTATGGCTACACCTTC	CASSPGQGLKYGYTF
TRBV30	TRBJ1-4	-	-	TGTGCCTGGACCCAAGTCGGGGGGACTAATGAAAAACTGTTTTTT	CAWTQVGGTNEKLFF
TRBV19	TRBJ1-3	-	-	TGTGCCAGTAGTCAGAAGACAGGCTTCGGAAACACCATATATTTT	CASSQKTGFGNTIYF
TRBV19	TRBJ2-2	once	TRBD2	TGTGCCAGTACAGCGGGGGGGGCCCGCACCGGGGAGCTGTTTTTT	CASTAGGARTGELFF
TRBV6-5	TRBJ1-3	few	TRBD1	TGTGCCAGCAGTGGATTCACAGGGGCAGGAAACACCATATATTTT	CASSGFTGAGNTIYF
TRBV10-3	TRBJ1-1	few	TRBD1	TGTGCCATCAGTGAGTGGGGGACAGGGGAGCCCACTGAAGCTTTCTTT	CAISEWGTGEPTEAFF
TRBV19	TRBJ1-5	-	-	TGTGCCAGTAGTATAACGAGCGGTCAGCCCCAGCATTTT	CASSITSGQPQHF
TRBV19	TRBJ2-1	-	TRBD2	TGTGCCAGTAGGTCCCCGGGACTACTCAACAATGAGCAGTTCTTC	CASRSPGLLNNEQFF
TRBV28	TRBJ1-2	-	-	TGTGCCAGCAGGCGAACAGACATAAACTATGGCTACACCTTC	CASRRTDINYGYTF
TRBV19	TRBJ1-5	once	TRBD1	TGTGCCAGTAGTATTTCAGGGGGCGTCGGCAATCAGCCCCAGCATTTT	CASSISGGVGNQPQHF
TRBV29-1	TRBJ1-2	few	TRBD1	TGCAGCGTCGACAAAAACGACAGGGCTGCGGCTGGCTACACCTTC	CSVDKNDRAAAGYTF
TRBV11-2	TRBJ1-5	few	TRBD1	TGTGCCAGCAGCCCGGGGACAGGGTCTAGCAATCAGCCCCAGCATTTT	CASSPGTGSSNQPQHF
TRBV5-4	TRBJ2-5	-	-	TGTGCCAGCAGCTTGGGTCATGAAGAGACCCAGTACTTC	CASSLGHEETQYF